These 14 T cell receptor beta chains originate from one sample sequenced in a study of control samples from healthy donors and cancer patients. Sequencing used immunoSEQ multiplex PCR; TCRdb keeps in-frame clones, though not all of them. This table has 110,000 or so clones, roughly 79% appearing once. Sequences were obtained from blood. These receptors were taken from a man aged 18-30 years in good health.

V gene TRBV5-6 combines with J gene TRBJ1-1; D is unresolved. Germline CDR1 is SGHDT and CDR2 is YYEEEE. There are 12 residues in the CDR3. V lost 7 bases to trimming and J lost 1 base, with 8 bases between them. The CDR3 bases are TGTGCCAGCTTAAAGTCGAACACTGAAGCTTTCTTT. The encoded protein is CASLKSNTEAFF.

The chain joins TRBV28 to TRBJ1-2; maybe TRBD1 (5 bases). The V gene lost 4 bases and the J gene lost 2 bases, with 17 bases spanning the gap. The germline CDR1 and CDR2 sequences are MDHEN and SYDVKM. This CDR3 is 16 amino acids long. The CDR3 sequence is CASSSPSGRGNYGYTF. CDR3 bases: TGTGCCAGCAGTTCACCATCGGGACGGGGAAACTATGGCTACACCTTC.

This clone showed up just once. The V call is TRBV2, the J call TRBJ1-4; D is undetermined. The CDR3 runs to 13 residues. Trimming removed 8 bases from V and 4 bases from J, with 11 bases in between. CDR1 SNHLY and CDR2 FYNNEI come from the germline V gene. CDR3 in DNA: TGTGCCAGCGCGAGGCTATATAATGAAAAACTGTTTTTT. It specifies CASARLYNEKLFF.

The chain has TRBV7-9 and TRBJ2-6, with D hard to call. The CDR3 totals 18 residues. Trimming cost V 5 bases and J 2 bases, with 19 bases left between them. Per germline, CDR1 SEHNR and CDR2 FQNEAQ (reference sequence). The DNA of the CDR3 is TGTGCCAGCAGCCACCCCCCAGGAAAGAACACTGGGGCCAACGTCCTGACTTTC. Translating gives CASSHPPGKNTGANVLTF.

The sample holds one count of this clone. The chain combines TRBV6-5 with TRBJ2-7, with 7 bases lining up with TRBD1. V lost 7 bases and J lost 0; bases outside the gene matches: 6. In germline, CDR1 is MNHEY, CDR2 SVGAGI. The CDR3 spans 14 residues. CDR3 bases: TGTGCCAGCAAAACCAACAGGGGCTCCTACGAGCAGTACTTC. Amino acids: CASKTNRGSYEQYF.

This chain connects TRBV25-1 to TRBJ2-7, with D possibly TRBD2 on 5 matching bases. In germline, CDR1 is MGHDK, CDR2 SYGVNS. The germline V and J ends were trimmed by 8 bases and 4 bases, with 9 bases remaining between them. This CDR3 is 11 amino acids long. The CDR3 reads CASGERYEQYF. The DNA for the CDR3 is TGTGCCAGCGGGGAGCGATACGAGCAGTACTTC.

The chain combines TRBV5-6 with TRBJ2-3, with D perhaps matching TRBD1 (6 bases). The CDR3 is made up of 13 amino acids. CDR1 and CDR2 from the germline V gene are SGHDT and YYEEEE. Trimming cost V 3 bases and J 3 bases, with 8 bases left between them. CDR3 in amino acids: CASSYDRTDTQYF. CDR3 nucleotide sequence: TGTGCCAGCAGCTACGACAGGACAGATACGCAGTATTTT.

The chain links TRBV29-1 to TRBJ2-3; weak D call: TRBD2 (6 bases). This CDR3 has 16 residues. The germline V gene encodes CDR1 SQVTM and CDR2 ANQGSEA. V dropped 5 bases and J dropped 2 bases, with 20 bases sitting between them. The CDR3 bases are TGCAGCGTTCGGGCGGGACTTGGCGCCATCACAGATACGCAGTATTTT. It codes for CSVRAGLGAITDTQYF.

This rearrangement joins TRBV29-1 to TRBJ1-1; D may be TRBD1 (5 bases). The CDR3 has 13 amino acids. Trimming took off 4 bases at V and 0 bases at J, with 9 bases between the two ends. Per the germline V gene, CDR1 is SQVTM and CDR2 is ANQGSEA. CDR3: CSVVGGLNTEAFF. The CDR3 nucleotides read TGCAGCGTTGTTGGGGGGTTGAACACTGAAGCTTTCTTT.

The chain employs TRBV7-2 and TRBJ2-3; no definite D call. Germline V gene sequence: CDR1 SGHTA, CDR2 FQGNSA. CDR3 size: 14 residues. Trimming left V 5 bases short and J 4 bases short, with 13 bases between. CDR3 sequence reads: CASSLRPGPDTQYF. The CDR3 region has the DNA TGTGCCAGCAGCCTCCGACCGGGTCCAGATACGCAGTATTTT.

In DNA, the CDR3 is TGTGCCAGCAGCCCGACAGGGGGGTACGAGCAGTACTTC. This codes for CASSPTGGYEQYF. This chain joins TRBV27 and TRBJ2-7; TRBD1 matches at 9 bases. The CDR3 loop spans 13 amino acids. V dropped 6 bases and J dropped 4; count of bases not matched to a gene: 4. Germline CDR1 is MNHEY and CDR2 is SMNVEV (reference sequence).

This chain connects TRBV7-8 to TRBJ2-5; D might be TRBD1 (5 bases). Trimming left V 7 bases short and J 5 bases short, with 17 bases between. CDR1 is SGHVS and CDR2 is FQNEAQ in the germline V gene. The CDR3 contains 14 residues. CDR3 in DNA: TGTGCCAGCAACTTGGGGTTCGCAGGGGAGACCCAGTACTTC. It specifies CASNLGFAGETQYF.

The CDR3 nucleotides are TGTGCCAGCAGCGTAGAATGGGCGGGGGAGACCCAGTACTTC. Translated: CASSVEWAGETQYF. This chain joins TRBV9 and TRBJ2-5; perhaps TRBD2 as D (6 bases). The V gene's germline CDR1 is SGDLS and CDR2 YYNGEE. The CDR3 is made up of 14 amino acids. V gave up 0 bases and J gave up 5 bases, with 11 bases separating them. Complete variable domain (other parts from reference TRBV9 and TRBJ2-5): DSGVTQTPKHLITATGQRVTLRCSPRSGDLSVYWYQQSLDQGLQFLIQYYNGEERAKGNILERFSAQQFPDLHSELNLSSLELGDSALYFCASSVEWAGETQYFGPGTRLLVL.

V and J are TRBV4-1 and TRBJ2-7; 13 nucleotides line up with TRBD2. V shed 5 bases and J 2 bases; nucleotides not matched to a gene: 6. The CDR3 has 16 amino acids. Germline-derived CDR1 and CDR2 are MGHRA and YSYEKL. The CDR3 nucleotides read TGCGCCAGCAGCAGGACTAGCGGGGGACCGGCCTACGAGCAGTACTTC. It translates to CASSRTSGGPAYEQYF.